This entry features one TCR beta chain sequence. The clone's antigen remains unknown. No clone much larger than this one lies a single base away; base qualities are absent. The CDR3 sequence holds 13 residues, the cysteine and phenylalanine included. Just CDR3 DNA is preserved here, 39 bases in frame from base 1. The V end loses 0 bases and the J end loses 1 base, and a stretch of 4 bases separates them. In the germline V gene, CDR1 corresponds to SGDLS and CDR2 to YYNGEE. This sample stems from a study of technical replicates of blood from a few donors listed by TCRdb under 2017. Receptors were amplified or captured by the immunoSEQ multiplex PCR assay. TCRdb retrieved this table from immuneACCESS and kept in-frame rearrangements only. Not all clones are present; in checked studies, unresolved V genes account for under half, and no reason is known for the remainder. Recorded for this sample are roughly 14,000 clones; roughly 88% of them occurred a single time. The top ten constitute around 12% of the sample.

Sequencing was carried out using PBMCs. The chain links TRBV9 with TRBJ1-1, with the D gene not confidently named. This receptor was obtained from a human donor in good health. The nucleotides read TGTGCCAGCAGCGTAGACGGGAACACTGAAGCTTTCTTT. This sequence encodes CASSVDGNTEAFF.